This record looks at one T cell receptor beta chain sequence and its context. The TCRbeta library incorporated unique molecular identifiers. TCRdb re-called the PCR reads through MiXCR, storing one row per CDR3 protein. Counted here are some 590,000 distinct CDR3 sequences, about 10% occurring once; the ten biggest clones make up less than 5%. These data originate in a study of T-cell reconstitution after alpha-beta-depleted transplantation in children. This sequence originates from a human donor who donated a stem cell graft to a child with acute myeloid leukemia. The material sequenced was PBMCs from the stem cell graft donor, taken from the stem cell graft.

The CDR3 DNA reads as TGTGCCAGCAGTTTATCGGCCGCAAGGGAGACCCAGTACTTC. This translates into CASSLSAARETQYF. The chain joins TRBV27 to TRBJ2-5, with D unclear. CDR1 MNHEY and CDR2 SMNVEV come from the germline V gene (reference sequence). Trimming stripped 0 bases from V and 5 bases from J, with 10 bases between. The CDR3 is 14 amino acids.